This T cell receptor beta chain was identified during a study of blood T cell repertoires in COVID-19. Across the whole study: The analysed material was cDNA or gDNA that came from T cells, B-cell-depleted T cells, or PBMCs.

Authors' processing steps: By means of reference gene primer amplification, nucleated cell counts were estimated. Sequenced by immunoSEQ multiplex PCR; TCRdb stores in-frame clones only, minus some. V and J calls and clone size are those listed in that table; D and trimming were worked out from the DNA. The sample carries around 220,000 clones, about 90% recorded once. V shed 4 bases and J 5 bases; nucleotides not matched to a gene: 8. Germline lookup yields CDR1 SGHRS and CDR2 YFSETQ. This CDR3 is 15 amino acids long. This clone was seen more than once but under ten times. The sequence came from a woman between 50 and 59 years old with acute or convalescent COVID-19. The specimen was peripheral blood. V gene TRBV5-1 combines with J gene TRBJ2-2, with TRBD1 matching over 7 bases. CDR3 residues: CASSEGQRTTGELFF. The CDR3, as DNA: TGCGCCAGCAGCGAGGGACAGCGAACTACCGGGGAGCTGTTTTTT.